The text below deals with one T cell receptor beta chain. These data are taken from a study of blood T cell repertoires in COVID-19. TCRdb keeps only in-frame clones here, not all; method: immunoSEQ multiplex PCR. The sample shows around 140,000 clones, about 86% of them seen only once. The CDR3 runs to 16 residues. V gave up 2 bases and J gave up 6 bases, with 17 bases separating them. Germline assignment: CDR1 KGHSH and CDR2 LQKENI. This rearrangement joins TRBV18 to TRBJ1-5; D perhaps matches TRBD1 (6 bases). Source material: peripheral blood. This receptor was taken from a woman aged 60 to 75 with acute or convalescent COVID-19. DNA of the CDR3: TGTGCCAGCTCACCAAATTCGGACAGCCGGGGTCAGCCCCAGCATTTT. Translated, it gives CASSPNSDSRGQPQHF.